These 23 T cell receptor beta chains originate from one sample sequenced in a study of post-analysis software for immune sequencing data. The antigens these receptors bind are not known. Researchers reported that TCR beta cDNA libraries carried unique molecular identifiers. TCRdb reanalysed the PCR reads using MiXCR and keeps one entry per CDR3 protein. Among roughly 400,000 distinct CDR3 sequences listed, roughly 38% were seen once. Findings of the study overall: Compared with controls, patients had more of roughly five TRBV segments, including TRBV5-6, TRBV5-1 and TRBV20-1.

The sample comprised blood. The source of these receptors is a girl aged 2 to 10 with multiple sclerosis.

This clonotype appeared a few times. V and J are TRBV7-8 and TRBJ2-1; 14 nucleotides line up with TRBD2. CDR1 and CDR2 (germline): SGHVS, FQNEAQ. The CDR3 is made up of 18 amino acids. J was trimmed by 3 bases and V by 5 bases; bases with no gene match: 9. For the CDR3, the DNA is TGTGCCAGCAGCCCCAGACTAGCGGGGGGGTCGATCTACAATGAGCAGTTCTTC. Protein: CASSPRLAGGSIYNEQFF.

V is TRBV28 and J is TRBJ2-5; D may correspond to TRBD1 or TRBD2 (5 bases each). Germline-derived CDR1 and CDR2 are MDHEN and SYDVKM. V lost 6 bases and J 3 bases, leaving 23 bases between the germline ends. This CDR3 region has 17 residues. The CDR3 reads CASSSFGGTPIKETQYF. CDR3 DNA: TGTGCCAGCAGCTCCTTTGGGGGAACACCGATTAAAGAGACCCAGTACTTC.

This rearrangement joins TRBV7-3 to TRBJ2-1; TRBD2 is a possible D gene (7 bases). The V gene lost 4 bases and the J gene lost 6 bases, with 31 bases spanning the gap. CDR3 length: 20 residues. Germline V gene sequence: CDR1 SGHTA, CDR2 FQGTGA. The CDR3 region is CASSSEKPGAGRRGVNEQFF. The CDR3 nucleotides read TGTGCCAGCAGCTCAGAAAAGCCCGGGGCCGGGAGGAGGGGGGTCAATGAGCAGTTCTTC.

CDR3: CASSARVVYFYEQYF. DNA for the CDR3: TGTGCCAGCAGTGCCAGGGTGGTGTACTTCTATGAGCAGTACTTC. This chain joins TRBV27 and TRBJ2-5, with TRBD1 as a possible D gene (5 bases). CDR1 is MNHEY, CDR2 SMNVEV, per germline (reference sequence). The CDR3 sequence is 15 residues long. Trimming removed 5 bases from V and 11 bases from J, with 24 bases in between.

The CDR3 is CASSRLPGQGYTEAFF. The CDR3 DNA reads as TGTGCCAGCAGCCGTCTCCCGGGACAGGGGTATACTGAAGCTTTCTTT. The rearrangement links TRBV7-9 to TRBJ1-1, with TRBD1 matching over 10 bases. With 5 bases clipped from V and 5 bases from J, the junction kept 11 bases outside the gene matches. Germline values: CDR1 SEHNR, CDR2 FQNEAQ (reference sequence). This CDR3 spans 16 amino acids.

This clonotype was found once. The V and J genes are TRBV5-1 and TRBJ2-1; D gene uncertain. The CDR3 is made up of 15 amino acids. Germline values: CDR1 SGHRS, CDR2 YFSETQ. Trimming took 0 bases from V and 5 from J, leaving 12 bases between them. CDR3 protein: CASSLALSTNNEQFF. CDR3 DNA sequence: TGCGCCAGCAGCTTGGCCCTGAGTACGAACAATGAGCAGTTCTTC.

This clonotype was recorded a few times. This chain links TRBV7-9 with TRBJ1-2, with TRBD1 identical over 7 bases. This CDR3 comprises 14 residues. Germline CDR1 SEHNR, CDR2 FQNEAQ (reference sequence). The junction had 1 base not matched to a gene; V was cut back by 3 bases and J by 0 bases. For the CDR3, the DNA is TGTGCCAGCAGCTTCGGGACAGCTAACTATGGCTACACCTTC. This translates into CASSFGTANYGYTF.

The rearrangement uses TRBV4-2 and TRBJ1-5, with D tentatively TRBD1 (5 bases). The V end was cut by 4 bases, the J end by 7 bases, with 14 bases between. In germline, CDR1 is LGHNA, CDR2 YNFKEQ. This CDR3 has 14 amino acids. CDR3 nucleotides: TGTGCCAGCAGCCGATTGGGACGTGACCAGCCCCAGCATTTT. As protein: CASSRLGRDQPQHF.

V is TRBV5-5 and J is TRBJ2-1; D not certain. With 3 bases removed from V and 0 bases from J, the gap between germline ends came to 13 bases. The germline V gene has CDR1 SGHKS and CDR2 YYEKEE (reference sequence). The CDR3 sequence is 16 residues long. The CDR3 sequence: CASSSYSSSSYNEQFF. In DNA, the CDR3 is TGTGCCAGCAGCTCGTACAGCTCAAGCTCCTACAATGAGCAGTTCTTC.

The CDR3 is CASSSGWALADRETQYF. CDR3 in DNA: TGTGCCAGCAGTTCGGGGTGGGCATTAGCGGATCGGGAGACCCAGTACTTC. The gene calls are TRBV28 and TRBJ2-5; possibly TRBD2 for D (6 bases). Germline CDR1 reads MDHEN; CDR2 reads SYDVKM. The length of the CDR3 is 17 residues. V was cut by 4 bases and J by 5 bases, with 23 bases left in between. The full variable domain, with the rest looked up from reference TRBV28 and TRBJ2-5, is DVKVTQSSRYLVKRTGEKVFLECVQDMDHENMFWYRQDPGLGLRLIYFSYDVKMKEKGDIPEGYSVSREKKERFSLILESASTNQTSMYLCASSSGWALADRETQYFGPGTRLLVL.

This chain uses TRBV4-1 with TRBJ2-7, with 9 bases aligning to TRBD1. After removal of 5 bases from V and 0 bases from J, the junction contained 5 bases not matched to a gene. Germline loops: CDR1 MGHRA, CDR2 YSYEKL. This CDR3 is built from 15 residues. The CDR3 coding sequence is TGCGCCAGCAGCTATGGACAGGGGAGCTCCTACGAGCAGTACTTC. Residues: CASSYGQGSSYEQYF.

This chain joins TRBV5-1 and TRBJ1-5, with D possibly being TRBD1 (5 bases). V was cut by 5 bases and J by 7 bases, with 13 bases left in between. The CDR3 has 13 residues. The germline V gene encodes CDR1 SGHRS and CDR2 YFSETQ. CDR3 sequence: CASRGGGDQPQHF. The DNA for the CDR3 is TGCGCCAGCAGGGGAGGAGGGGACCAGCCCCAGCATTTT.

The chain is built from TRBV20-1 and TRBJ1-4; D may be TRBD1 (5 bases). From germline, CDR1 is DFQATT and CDR2 SNEGSKA (reference sequence). There are 16 residues in the CDR3. V lost 6 bases to trimming and J lost 0 bases, with 17 bases between them. The CDR3 here is CSAGRQFGATNEKLFF. The CDR3 DNA follows: TGCAGTGCCGGAAGACAGTTTGGGGCAACTAATGAAAAACTGTTTTTT.

The J gene is TRBJ1-5, the V gene TRBV10-3; 9 bases match TRBD1. CDR1 ENHRY and CDR2 SYGVKD come from the germline V gene. The CDR3 contains 14 residues. J gave up 6 bases and V 3 bases, and 3 bases lay outside the gene matches. The DNA of the CDR3 is TGTGCCATCAGTGAATGGGACAGGGCTCAGCCCCAGCATTTT. Encoded protein: CAISEWDRAQPQHF.

This clonotype was counted between two and nine times. This chain joins TRBV9 and TRBJ2-7, with TRBD1 matching 9 bases. Germline V gives CDR1 SGDLS, CDR2 YYNGEE. V gave up 0 bases and J gave up 5 bases; unmatched junction bases: 6. The CDR3 covers 15 residues. For the CDR3, the DNA is TGTGCCAGCAGCGTAGCGGGGACAGGGTTCCACGAGCAGTACTTC. Amino acids: CASSVAGTGFHEQYF.

The chain carries TRBV20-1 and TRBJ1-1; D ambiguous. V was trimmed by 3 bases and J by 6 bases, leaving 14 bases between them. The CDR3 has 13 amino acids. Germline V gene lookup returns CDR1 DFQATT and CDR2 SNEGSKA (reference sequence). In DNA, the CDR3 is TGCAGTGCTAGGGTCGGGGTGAGCGCTGAAGCTTTCTTT. Residues: CSARVGVSAEAFF.

This chain connects TRBV14 to TRBJ2-3; 8 nucleotides match TRBD2. CDR3 length: 15 residues. V dropped 4 bases and J dropped 4; count of bases not matched to a gene: 7. Germline-derived CDR1 and CDR2 are SGHDN and FVKESK. The CDR3, as DNA: TGTGCCAGCAGCCTTAGCGGGAAGACGCCAGATACGCAGTATTTT. It encodes CASSLSGKTPDTQYF.

This sequence joins TRBV20-1 and TRBJ2-3, with D tentatively TRBD2 (7 bases). The CDR3 spans 15 residues. CDR1 and CDR2 (germline): DFQATT, SNEGSKA (reference sequence). Trimming removed 2 bases from V and 5 bases from J, with 17 bases in between. The CDR3 coding sequence is TGCAGTGCTAGAATGGGGGGGCGTGGAGAAGATACGCAGTATTTT. It yields the protein CSARMGGRGEDTQYF.

Only a few counts were recorded for this clonotype. This CDR3 is CSAQRVGRNSHSSYEQYF. CDR3 nucleotides: TGCAGTGCTCAGAGGGTTGGCAGAAACTCTCACAGCTCCTACGAGCAGTACTTC. The rearrangement joins TRBV20-1 to TRBJ2-7; D is possibly TRBD2 (5 bases). The CDR3 has 18 residues. CDR1 DFQATT and CDR2 SNEGSKA come from the germline V gene (reference sequence). Deletions cut 5 bases from V and 0 bases from J, with 26 bases between.

V usage is TRBV2 and J usage is TRBJ2-1, with D perhaps TRBD1 or TRBD2 (5 bases each). The length of the CDR3 is 15 residues. The germline V and J ends were trimmed by 8 bases and 1 base, with 15 bases remaining between them. Germline V lookup: CDR1 SNHLY, CDR2 FYNNEI. The CDR3 coding sequence is TGTGCCAGCGTCCAGGGACGACTATCCTACAATGAGCAGTTCTTC. Its protein product is CASVQGRLSYNEQFF.

The J gene is TRBJ2-1, the V gene TRBV7-9; 9 nucleotides match TRBD1. Germline CDR1 SEHNR, CDR2 FQNEAQ (reference sequence). With 7 bases clipped from V and 10 bases from J, the junction kept 17 bases outside the gene matches. The CDR3 contains 16 residues. In nucleotides, the CDR3 is TGTGCCAGCAACACACCGGGACAGGGTCTTCTCCGAGAGCAGTTCTTC. Translated: CASNTPGQGLLREQFF. Looking up the rest from reference TRBV7-9 and TRBJ2-1 gives the full variable domain: DTGVSQNPRHKITKRGQNVTFRCDPISEHNRLYWYRQTLGQGPEFLTYFQNEAQLEKSRLLSDRFSAERPKGSFSTLEIQRTEQGDSAMYLCASNTPGQGLLREQFFGPGTRLTVL.

Turning to this clonotype: One junction end does not reproduce the germline sequence, and a read error may be involved. The rearrangement joins TRBV28 to TRBJ2-3; the match to TRBD1 covers 9 bases. The CDR3 loop spans 15 amino acids. In germline, CDR1 is MDHEN, CDR2 SYDVKM. The CDR3 region has the DNA TGTGCCAGCGGTTTCAGACAGGGGGGAACAGATACGCAGTATTTT. This encodes CASGFRQGGTDTQYF.

This rearrangement joins TRBV7-6 to TRBJ2-3; tentative D call: TRBD1 (7 bases). The length of the CDR3 is 17 residues. The germline gives CDR1 SGHVS, CDR2 FNYEAQ. Trimming pared 7 bases from V and 1 base from J, leaving 21 bases between. Here the CDR3 reads CASTRGAGGTGTDTQYF. CDR3 sequence (DNA): TGTGCCAGCACCCGCGGGGCAGGGGGGACAGGCACAGATACGCAGTATTTT.